This TCR beta chain stems from a study of early T cells in non-severe SARS-CoV-2 infection. This clonotype was counted between two and nine times. Each CDR3 protein is one row after TCRdb ran MiXCR on the 5' RACE reads. The sample holds some 60,000 distinct CDR3 sequences, roughly 13% seen once. The V end was cut by 6 bases, the J end by 8 bases, with 10 bases between. Germline CDR1 MNHEY, CDR2 SMNVEV (reference sequence). This CDR3 spans 11 amino acids. This receptor was identified in an adult who was a healthcare worker with PCR-confirmed SARS-CoV-2 infection or an uninfected control (not recorded which). Sequenced here: whole blood, sampled at baseline. This chain uses TRBV27 with TRBJ1-1; D not certain. CDR3 amino acids: CASSSLEEAFF. CDR3 bases: TGTGCCAGCAGCTCCTTGGAGGAAGCTTTCTTT.